Shown below are 12 T cell receptor beta chains from a single sample sequenced in a study of cytomegalovirus exposure and HLA in healthy donors. Primers included in the PCR were 60 Vbeta and 13 Jbeta primers. Clones were read by immunoSEQ multiplex PCR, and TCRdb kept only the in-frame ones, dropping some. The sample consists of around 70,000 clones, approximately 81% of them appearing once. Sequencing was performed on PBMCs. The receptors here all came from a woman between 35 and 50 years old in good health and CMV-seropositive.

The CDR3 DNA is TGTGCCAGCAGCTTAGCGCCGGGACAGGCGACCTACGAGCAGTACTTC. The encoded protein is CASSLAPGQATYEQYF. The chain combines TRBV7-9 with TRBJ2-7; 8 nucleotides align to TRBD1. Germline V CDR1 and CDR2: SEHNR, FQNEAQ (reference sequence). This CDR3 region has 16 residues. With V trimmed by 0 bases and J by 2 bases, 6 bases remained unmatched.

V and J are TRBV5-6 and TRBJ2-5; D gene unclear. V lost 0 bases to trimming and J lost 0 bases, with 6 bases between them. From germline, CDR1 is SGHDT and CDR2 YYEEEE. This CDR3 has 14 amino acids. The CDR3 loop reads CASSLGVDQETQYF. The CDR3 DNA reads as TGTGCCAGCAGCTTGGGAGTGGACCAAGAGACCCAGTACTTC.

The chain couples TRBV5-6 to TRBJ1-6, with no clear D. The CDR3 runs to 14 residues. Germline CDR1 SGHDT, CDR2 YYEEEE. Trimming took off 0 bases at V and 10 bases at J, with 11 bases between the two ends. In nucleotides, the CDR3 is TGTGCCAGCAGCTTGGACGGGAGTAGATCACCCCTCCACTTT. Its translation: CASSLDGSRSPLHF.

This chain joins TRBV9 and TRBJ1-1, with TRBD1 matching 7 bases. Germline values: CDR1 SGDLS, CDR2 YYNGEE. CDR3 length: 14 residues. V lost 7 bases to trimming and J lost 1 base; unmatched junction nucleotides: 7. Here the CDR3 reads CASSTGTENTEAFF. CDR3 sequence (DNA): TGTGCCAGCTCAACCGGGACAGAGAACACTGAAGCTTTCTTT.

V is TRBV5-1 and J is TRBJ1-1, with D unclear. The CDR3 is made up of 13 amino acids. Per the germline V gene, CDR1 is SGHRS and CDR2 is YFSETQ. V was trimmed by 7 bases and J by 0 bases, leaving 10 bases between them. As DNA, the CDR3 is TGCGCCAGCTCCGGAGGGCTGAACACTGAAGCTTTCTTT. Encoded protein: CASSGGLNTEAFF.

The rearrangement uses TRBV29-1 and TRBJ2-5; the D is unclear. The CDR3 covers 12 residues. CDR1 SQVTM and CDR2 ANQGSEA come from the germline V gene. With 3 bases removed from V and 3 bases from J, the gap between germline ends came to 8 bases. The CDR3 reads CSVDWAEETQYF. Here the CDR3 DNA reads TGCAGCGTTGATTGGGCAGAAGAGACCCAGTACTTC.

This rearrangement joins TRBV7-3 to TRBJ1-1, with TRBD1 matching 7 bases. CDR3 length: 15 residues. The trim removed 3 bases at V and 1 base at J, leaving 5 bases unmatched. Germline values: CDR1 SGHTA, CDR2 FQGTGA. The CDR3 loop reads CASSLNPGGNTEAFF. In DNA form, the CDR3 reads TGTGCCAGCAGCTTGAATCCAGGGGGGAACACTGAAGCTTTCTTT. The full variable domain, its missing parts supplied by reference TRBV7-3 and TRBJ1-1, is GAGVSQTPSNKVTEKGKYVELRCDPISGHTALYWYRQSLGQGPEFLIYFQGTGAADDSGLPNDRFFAVRPEGSVSTLKIQRTERGDSAVYLCASSLNPGGNTEAFFGQGTRLTVV.

The CDR3 loop is CASSLPGTSNTEAFF. Written as DNA, the CDR3 is TGTGCCAGCAGTCTCCCGGGAACATCGAACACTGAAGCTTTCTTT. The rearrangement joins TRBV28 to TRBJ1-1; D uncertain. Germline V gives CDR1 MDHEN, CDR2 SYDVKM. Trimming cost V 5 bases and J 1 base, with 14 bases left between them. The CDR3 consists of 15 residues. The complete variable domain, with remaining parts taken from reference TRBV28 and TRBJ1-1, reads DVKVTQSSRYLVKRTGEKVFLECVQDMDHENMFWYRQDPGLGLRLIYFSYDVKMKEKGDIPEGYSVSREKKERFSLILESASTNQTSMYLCASSLPGTSNTEAFFGQGTRLTVV.

The chain is built from TRBV6-5 and TRBJ2-5, with 10 bases fitting TRBD1. The junction had 6 bases not matched to a gene; V was cut back by 0 bases and J by 5 bases. The CDR3 consists of 16 residues. Per germline, CDR1 MNHEY and CDR2 SVGAGI. CDR3 loop: CASSYSRGTGVETQYF. The CDR3 DNA follows: TGTGCCAGCAGTTACTCGCGAGGGACAGGGGTGGAGACCCAGTACTTC.

V and J are TRBV28 and TRBJ1-1, with D perhaps matching TRBD1 (6 bases). CDR1 is MDHEN, CDR2 SYDVKM, per germline. Trimming shortened V by 6 bases and J by 7 bases, and 12 bases separated the two germline ends. This CDR3 region has 12 residues. This chain's CDR3 is CASRNRDIEAFF. CDR3 nucleotide sequence: TGTGCCAGCAGAAACAGGGATATTGAAGCTTTCTTT.

This clone was seen a single time. The V gene is TRBV19, the J gene TRBJ1-5; a weak D match, TRBD1 (5 bases). This CDR3 comprises 13 residues. Germline CDR1 LNHDA, CDR2 SQIVND (reference sequence). V lost 5 bases to trimming and J lost 8 bases, with 13 bases between them. The CDR3 region is CASSPGTLEPQHF. The DNA for the CDR3 is TGTGCCAGTAGTCCCGGGACTCTGGAGCCCCAGCATTTT.

The rearrangement uses TRBV11-2 and TRBJ2-1; 7 bases map to TRBD2. The germline gives CDR1 SGHAT, CDR2 FQNNGV. The CDR3 loop spans 16 amino acids. V lost 3 bases to trimming and J lost 4 bases; unmatched junction nucleotides: 9. The CDR3 bases are TGTGCCAGCAGCTTTAGGTGGCGGGGGTCTTACAATGAGCAGTTCTTC. Its translation is CASSFRWRGSYNEQFF.